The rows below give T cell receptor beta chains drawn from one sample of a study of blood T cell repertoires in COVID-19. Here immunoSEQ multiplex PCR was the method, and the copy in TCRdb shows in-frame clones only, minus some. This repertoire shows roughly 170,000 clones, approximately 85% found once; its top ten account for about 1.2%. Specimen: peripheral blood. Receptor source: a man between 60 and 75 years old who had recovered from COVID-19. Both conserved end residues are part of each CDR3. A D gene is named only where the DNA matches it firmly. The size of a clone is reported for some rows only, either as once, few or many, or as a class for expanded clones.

CASSQVIEHVSNQPQHF,TGCGCCAGCAGTCAAGTAATTGAACACGTTAGCAATCAGCCCCAGCATTTT,TRBV23-1,.,TRBJ1-5,once
CASSKGGQHNQPQHF,TGTGCCAGCAGCAAAGGTGGACAGCACAATCAGCCCCAGCATTTT,TRBV21-1,.,TRBJ1-5,.
CASSQTQYEQYF,TGTGCCAGCAGTCAAACACAATACGAGCAGTACTTC,TRBV3-1/TRBV3-2,.,TRBJ2-7,.
CASSVSGGRNQPQHF,TGTGCCAGCAGTGTCTCAGGAGGACGCAATCAGCCCCAGCATTTT,TRBV6-2/TRBV6-3,.,TRBJ1-5,few
CASSQDLYQGASTNEKLFF,TGTGCCAGCAGCCAAGATCTATACCAGGGCGCTTCAACTAATGAAAAACTGTTTTTT,TRBV14,.,TRBJ1-4,.
CASKGRGTDTQYF,TGTGCCAGCAAGGGCAGGGGCACAGATACGCAGTATTTT,TRBV2,.,TRBJ2-3,.
CASSLGPLAGAGELFF,TGTGCCAGCAGCTTAGGACCTCTAGCGGGGGCCGGGGAGCTGTTTTTT,TRBV7-3,TRBD2,TRBJ2-2,few
CASSIVTGANYGYTF,TGTGCCAGTAGTATAGTCACAGGGGCGAACTATGGCTACACCTTC,TRBV19,TRBD1,TRBJ1-2,.
CASSALGQGHYGYTF,TGTGCCAGCAGCGCGCTCGGACAGGGACATTATGGCTACACCTTC,TRBV9,TRBD1,TRBJ1-2,.
CASSGGRGNYGYTF,TGTGCCAGCAGTGGAGGCAGGGGAAACTATGGCTACACCTTC,TRBV2,.,TRBJ1-2,.
CASSSGLAGGPGERDTQYF,TGTGCCAGCAGCTCCGGACTAGCGGGGGGGCCCGGAGAGCGGGATACGCAGTATTTT,TRBV2,TRBD2,TRBJ2-3,few
CASSDSEGHAGTGELFF,TGTGCCAGCAGTGACAGTGAGGGCCACGCTGGCACCGGGGAGCTGTTTTTT,TRBV6-4,.,TRBJ2-2,.
CASSLESGARDTQYF,TGTGCCAGCAGCTTGGAGAGCGGGGCTCGAGATACGCAGTATTTT,TRBV7-2,TRBD2,TRBJ2-3,.
CSVSTFTDTQYF,TGCAGCGTTTCTACTTTTACAGATACGCAGTATTTT,TRBV29-1,.,TRBJ2-3,.
CASSLTPGEWEKLFF,TGTGCCAGCAGCTTAACTCCGGGAGAGTGGGAAAAACTGTTTTTT,TRBV7-6,.,TRBJ1-4,.
CASSPRGGGYTF,TGTGCCAGCAGCCCTCGGGGGGGCGGCTACACCTTC,TRBV11-2,.,TRBJ1-2,.
CASSRDQTSGVAGIQYF,TGTGCCAGCAGCCGTGACCAGACTAGCGGGGTGGCGGGCATTCAGTACTTC,TRBV5-4,TRBD2,TRBJ2-4,.
CASSLWEGGQPQHF,TGTGCCAGCAGCTTGTGGGAGGGGGGCCAGCCCCAGCATTTT,TRBV5-4,.,TRBJ1-5,many
CASSPVTDTQYF,TGTGCCAGCAGCCCGGTTACAGATACGCAGTATTTT,TRBV11-2,.,TRBJ2-3,few
CASSPYTGGMNTEAFF,TGCGCCAGCAGCCCTTACACTGGAGGCATGAACACTGAAGCTTTCTTT,TRBV4-3,.,TRBJ1-1,.
CASRGRDQETQYF,TGTGCCAGCAGGGGCAGGGACCAAGAGACCCAGTACTTC,TRBV6-7,.,TRBJ2-5,.
CASSPGLAPETQYF,TGTGCCAGCAGCCCGGGACTCGCCCCAGAGACCCAGTACTTC,TRBV6-5,.,TRBJ2-5,.
CASSKTEASVWQETQYF,TGTGCCAGCAGCAAGACGGAGGCTAGCGTGTGGCAAGAGACCCAGTACTTC,TRBV9,.,TRBJ2-5,.
CASSQEWTSTDTQYF,TGCGCCAGCAGCCAAGAGTGGACTAGCACAGATACGCAGTATTTT,TRBV4-1,.,TRBJ2-3,.
CASSFGTDYEQYF,TGTGCCAGCAGCTTTGGGACAGACTACGAGCAGTACTTC,TRBV7-2,TRBD1,TRBJ2-7,.
CASSLTGGSYTF,TGTGCCAGCAGCTTAACAGGGGGCAGCTACACCTTC,TRBV9,TRBD1,TRBJ1-2,.
CASSLAASGGQETQYF,TGTGCCAGCAGCTTAGCGGCTAGCGGGGGGCAAGAGACCCAGTACTTC,TRBV7-2,TRBD2,TRBJ2-5,.
CASTGANTGELFF,TGTGCCAGCACGGGGGCGAACACCGGGGAGCTGTTTTTT,TRBV11-3,.,TRBJ2-2,once
CASSFDPRQGAGYTF,TGTGCCAGCAGCTTTGACCCGAGACAGGGTGCGGGCTACACCTTC,TRBV7-2,TRBD1,TRBJ1-2,few
CASSVLSGVTEAFF,TGTGCCAGCAGTGTACTGTCAGGGGTCACTGAAGCTTTCTTT,TRBV2,.,TRBJ1-1,.
CASSLDGVEAFF,TGTGCCAGCAGCTTGGACGGGGTTGAAGCTTTCTTT,TRBV5-4,.,TRBJ1-1,.
CASTPGFGETQYF,TGTGCCAGCACCCCGGGGTTTGGCGAGACCCAGTACTTC,TRBV6-5,.,TRBJ2-5,.
CASSKQGGGAQYF,TGTGCCAGCAGCAAACAGGGGGGGGGTGCCCAGTACTTC,TRBV9,.,TRBJ2-5,.
CSVPGELAYEQYF,TGCAGCGTTCCAGGGGAACTAGCCTACGAGCAGTACTTC,TRBV29-1,.,TRBJ2-7,.
CAISEGDRTLEPQHF,TGTGCCATCAGTGAGGGGGACAGGACTCTTGAGCCCCAGCATTTT,TRBV10-3,TRBD1,TRBJ1-5,once
CASSLPDRSGNTIYF,TGTGCCAGTAGCCTCCCCGACAGGTCTGGAAACACCATATATTTT,TRBV19,.,TRBJ1-3,.
CSVSTQAGGYTF,TGCAGCGTCTCTACCCAGGCGGGTGGCTACACCTTC,TRBV29-1,.,TRBJ1-2,.
CASSRKSGDEQFF,TGTGCCAGCAGTCGCAAAAGCGGCGATGAGCAGTTCTTC,TRBV7-2,.,TRBJ2-1,.
CAISDQGSRETQYF,TGTGCCATCAGTGATCAGGGGTCGAGGGAGACCCAGTACTTC,TRBV10-3,.,TRBJ2-5,.
CASRQQGSGNTIYF,TGTGCCAGCAGGCAACAGGGCTCTGGAAACACCATATATTTT,TRBV6-5,.,TRBJ1-3,.
CASSLQGNQPQHF,TGTGCCAGCAGTTTACAGGGCAATCAGCCCCAGCATTTT,TRBV27,.,TRBJ1-5,.
CASSLRAGGTEAFF,TGCGCCAGCAGCCTACGGGCCGGGGGGACTGAAGCTTTCTTT,TRBV5-1,.,TRBJ1-1,.
CASNQVAGNTGELFF,TGTGCCAGCAACCAAGTAGCGGGCAACACCGGGGAGCTGTTTTTT,TRBV3-1/TRBV3-2,TRBD2,TRBJ2-2,.
CAWSVKGVGYTF,TGTGCCTGGAGTGTAAAGGGAGTCGGCTACACCTTC,TRBV30,.,TRBJ1-2,.
CASRIRGVADEQYF,TGTGCCAGCAGAATCAGGGGGGTAGCCGACGAGCAGTACTTC,TRBV27,.,TRBJ2-7,.
CASSIGQGGQETQYF,TGTGCCAGTAGTATAGGGCAGGGAGGCCAAGAGACCCAGTACTTC,TRBV19,.,TRBJ2-5,.
CASSSPGGLRTDTQYF,TGTGCCAGCAGTTCTCCAGGGGGATTGCGCACAGATACGCAGTATTTT,TRBV6-5,TRBD1,TRBJ2-3,.
CASSQDFGQISGNTIYF,TGTGCCAGCAGCCAAGATTTTGGACAGATCTCTGGAAACACCATATATTTT,TRBV3-1/TRBV3-2,.,TRBJ1-3,once
CASSVTGGTEAFF,TGTGCCAGCAGCGTGACAGGGGGCACTGAAGCTTTCTTT,TRBV9,TRBD1,TRBJ1-1,.
CASSLRQGGLYEQYF,TGTGCCAGCAGCTTACGCCAAGGGGGTCTCTACGAGCAGTACTTC,TRBV7-2,.,TRBJ2-7,once
CASSLHRGSDTQYF,TGTGCCAGCAGCTTGCATCGGGGGTCAGATACGCAGTATTTT,TRBV11-3,.,TRBJ2-3,.